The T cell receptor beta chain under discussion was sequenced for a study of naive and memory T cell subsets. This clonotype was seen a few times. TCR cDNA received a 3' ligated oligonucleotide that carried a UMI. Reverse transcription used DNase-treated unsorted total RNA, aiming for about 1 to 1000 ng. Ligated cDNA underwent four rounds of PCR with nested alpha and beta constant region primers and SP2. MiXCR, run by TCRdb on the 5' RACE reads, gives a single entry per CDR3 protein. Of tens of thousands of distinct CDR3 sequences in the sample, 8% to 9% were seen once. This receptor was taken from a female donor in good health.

For the CDR3, the DNA is TGTGCCAGCAGCCAAGGACAGAACTCTGGAAACACCATATATTTT. Encoded protein: CASSQGQNSGNTIYF. This chain connects TRBV14 to TRBJ1-3; perhaps TRBD1 as D (5 bases). Germline CDR1 is SGHDN and CDR2 is FVKESK. The V gene lost 1 base and the J gene lost 0 bases, with 7 bases spanning the gap. This CDR3 is 15 amino acids long.